These 4 T cell receptor beta chains were sequenced from one sample in a study of blood T cell repertoires in COVID-19. TCRdb keeps only in-frame clones here, not all; method: immunoSEQ multiplex PCR. The sample has 200,000 to 300,000 clones, around 82% seen once. The source material was peripheral blood. These receptors came from a human donor in a cohort sampled during active COVID-19.

The chain joins TRBV10-2 to TRBJ2-2, with D perhaps matching TRBD2 (5 bases). This CDR3 region has 15 residues. Trimming took off 6 bases at V and 4 bases at J, with 15 bases between the two ends. Germline V gene lookup returns CDR1 WSHSY and CDR2 SAAADI. DNA for the CDR3: TGCGCCAGCAGCGGGTCAAGGGCGGGCACCGGGGAGCTGTTTTTT. Translating it yields CASSGSRAGTGELFF.

The V gene is TRBV10-3, the J gene TRBJ1-1, with 8 bases that match TRBD1. CDR1 is ENHRY and CDR2 is SYGVKD in the germline V gene. V shed 11 bases, J shed 2 bases, and the junction held 25 bases outside the gene matches. The CDR3 contains 19 residues. CDR3 sequence (DNA): TGTGCCTCCCGGGGGTCCCGGAGGGTTCGGGGACAGGCAAACACTGAAGCTTTCTTT. Translated, it gives CASRGSRRVRGQANTEAFF.

In its sample, this clone was seen once. J is TRBJ2-2 and V is TRBV2, with D possibly matching TRBD2 (6 bases). CDR3 length: 15 residues. Germline CDR1 reads SNHLY; CDR2 reads FYNNEI. The germline V and J ends were trimmed by 1 base and 10 bases, with 16 bases remaining between them. CDR3 in DNA: TGTGCCAGCAGTGAAGGACTAGTCCTTGGGAAGGAGCTGTTTTTT. It codes for CASSEGLVLGKELFF.

The V and J genes are TRBV24-1 and TRBJ2-1, with D tentatively TRBD1 (7 bases). The CDR3 is 16 amino acids. CDR1 is KGHDR, CDR2 SFDVKD, per germline. The ends were cut back, 5 bases at V and 5 bases at J, with 18 bases in the middle. CDR3 sequence (DNA): TGTGCCACCAGTGTTCGGGGGCGGGACAGCCACAATGAGCAGTTCTTC. Residues: CATSVRGRDSHNEQFF.